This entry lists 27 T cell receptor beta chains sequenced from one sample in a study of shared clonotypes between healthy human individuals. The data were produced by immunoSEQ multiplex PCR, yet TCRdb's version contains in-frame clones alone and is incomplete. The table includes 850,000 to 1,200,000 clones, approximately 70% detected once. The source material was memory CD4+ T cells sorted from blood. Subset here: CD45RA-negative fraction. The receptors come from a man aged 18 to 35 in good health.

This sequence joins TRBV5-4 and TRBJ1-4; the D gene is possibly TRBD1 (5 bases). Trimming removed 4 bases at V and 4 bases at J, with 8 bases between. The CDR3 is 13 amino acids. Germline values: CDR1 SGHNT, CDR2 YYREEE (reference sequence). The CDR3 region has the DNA TGTGCCAGCAGCCGACAGAATAATGAAAAACTGTTTTTT. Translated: CASSRQNNEKLFF.

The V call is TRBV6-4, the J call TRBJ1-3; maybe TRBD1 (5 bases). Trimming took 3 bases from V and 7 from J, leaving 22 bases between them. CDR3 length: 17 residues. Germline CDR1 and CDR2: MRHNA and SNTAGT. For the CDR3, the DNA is TGTGCCAGCAGTGATCGCCCCAGCCAGGGTGGGGCCAACACCATATATTTT. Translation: CASSDRPSQGGANTIYF.

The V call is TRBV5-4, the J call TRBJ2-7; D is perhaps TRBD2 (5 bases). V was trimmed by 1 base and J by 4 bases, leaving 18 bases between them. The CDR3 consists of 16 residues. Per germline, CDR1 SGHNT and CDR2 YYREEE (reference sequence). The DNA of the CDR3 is TGTGCCAGCAGCTTGATCGCGGGTCGGGGAGTTTACGAGCAGTACTTC. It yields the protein CASSLIAGRGVYEQYF.

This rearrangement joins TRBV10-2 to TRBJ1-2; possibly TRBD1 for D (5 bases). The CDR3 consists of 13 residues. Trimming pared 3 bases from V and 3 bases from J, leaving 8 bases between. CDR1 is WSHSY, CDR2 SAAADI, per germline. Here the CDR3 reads CASSESGDYGYTF. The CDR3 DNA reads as TGCGCCAGCAGTGAATCGGGGGACTATGGCTACACCTTC.

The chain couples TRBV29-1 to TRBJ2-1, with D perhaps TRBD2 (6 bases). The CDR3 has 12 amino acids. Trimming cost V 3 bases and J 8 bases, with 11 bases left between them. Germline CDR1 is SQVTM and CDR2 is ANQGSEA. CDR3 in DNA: TGCAGCGTTGAGACCCCGGGGGATGAGCAGTTCTTC. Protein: CSVETPGDEQFF.

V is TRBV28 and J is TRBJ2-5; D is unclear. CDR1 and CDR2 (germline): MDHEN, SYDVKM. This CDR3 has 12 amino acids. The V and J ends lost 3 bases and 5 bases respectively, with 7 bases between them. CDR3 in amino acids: CASSFIRETQYF. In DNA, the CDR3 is TGTGCCAGCAGTTTTATTCGGGAGACCCAGTACTTC.

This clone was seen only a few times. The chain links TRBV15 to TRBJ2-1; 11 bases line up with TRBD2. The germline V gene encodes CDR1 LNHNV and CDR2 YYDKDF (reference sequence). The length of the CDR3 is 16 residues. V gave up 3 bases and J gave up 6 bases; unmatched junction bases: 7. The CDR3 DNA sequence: TGTGCCACCAGCAGCCCACTAGCGGGAGTCGTCAATGAGCAGTTCTTC. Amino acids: CATSSPLAGVVNEQFF.

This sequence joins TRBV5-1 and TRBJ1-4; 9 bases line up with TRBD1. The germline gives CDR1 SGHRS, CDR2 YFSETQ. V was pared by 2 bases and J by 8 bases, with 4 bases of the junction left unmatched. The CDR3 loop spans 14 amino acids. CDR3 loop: CASSFGTGREKLFF. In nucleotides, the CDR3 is TGCGCCAGCAGCTTCGGGACAGGGAGGGAAAAACTGTTTTTT.

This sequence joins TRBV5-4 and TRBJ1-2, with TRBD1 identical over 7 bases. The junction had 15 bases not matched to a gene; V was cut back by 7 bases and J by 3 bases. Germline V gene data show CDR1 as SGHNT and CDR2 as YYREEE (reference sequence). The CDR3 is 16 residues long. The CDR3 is CASRRIEGASDYGYTF. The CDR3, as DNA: TGTGCCAGCCGACGAATAGAGGGGGCTTCTGACTATGGCTACACCTTC.

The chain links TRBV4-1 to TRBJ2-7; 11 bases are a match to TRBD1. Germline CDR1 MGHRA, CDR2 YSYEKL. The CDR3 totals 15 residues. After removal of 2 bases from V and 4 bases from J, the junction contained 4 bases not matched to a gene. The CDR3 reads CASSQWDRGKYEQYF. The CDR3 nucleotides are TGCGCCAGCAGCCAATGGGACAGGGGGAAATACGAGCAGTACTTC.

CDR3 DNA: TGTGCCTGGAGTCGCCAGGGGGCCTTTAATGAAAAACTGTTTTTT. It translates to CAWSRQGAFNEKLFF. The chain joins TRBV30 to TRBJ1-4; TRBD1 agrees at 8 bases. The J segment lost 4 bases and the V segment lost 2 bases, leaving 6 bases of the junction unmatched. CDR3 length: 15 residues. The V gene's germline CDR1 is GTSNPN and CDR2 SVGIG (reference sequence).

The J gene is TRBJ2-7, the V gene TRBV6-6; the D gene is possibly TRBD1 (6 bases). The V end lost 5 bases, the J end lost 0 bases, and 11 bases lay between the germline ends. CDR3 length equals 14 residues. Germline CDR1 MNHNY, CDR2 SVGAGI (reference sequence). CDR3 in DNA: TGTGCCAGCAGTCTACAGGGTGTCTCCTACGAGCAGTACTTC. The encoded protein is CASSLQGVSYEQYF.

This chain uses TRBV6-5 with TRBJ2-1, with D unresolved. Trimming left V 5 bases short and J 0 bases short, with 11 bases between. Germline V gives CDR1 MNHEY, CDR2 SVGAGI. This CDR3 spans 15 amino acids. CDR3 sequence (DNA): TGTGCCAGCAGTGGAACGTACAGCTCCTACAATGAGCAGTTCTTC. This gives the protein CASSGTYSSYNEQFF.

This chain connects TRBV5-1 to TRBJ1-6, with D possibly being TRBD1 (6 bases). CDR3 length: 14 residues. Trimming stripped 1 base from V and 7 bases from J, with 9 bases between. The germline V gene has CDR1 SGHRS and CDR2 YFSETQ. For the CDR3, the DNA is TGCGCCAGCAGCTTGTCCAGGGGAAATTCACCCCTCCACTTT. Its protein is CASSLSRGNSPLHF.

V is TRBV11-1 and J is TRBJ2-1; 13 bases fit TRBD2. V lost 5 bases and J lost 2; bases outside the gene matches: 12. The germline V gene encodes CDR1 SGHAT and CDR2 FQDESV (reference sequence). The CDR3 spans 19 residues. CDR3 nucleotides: TGTGCCAGCAGCGTAGATAGGACTAGCGGGAGACCGCCCTACAATGAGCAGTTCTTC. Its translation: CASSVDRTSGRPPYNEQFF.

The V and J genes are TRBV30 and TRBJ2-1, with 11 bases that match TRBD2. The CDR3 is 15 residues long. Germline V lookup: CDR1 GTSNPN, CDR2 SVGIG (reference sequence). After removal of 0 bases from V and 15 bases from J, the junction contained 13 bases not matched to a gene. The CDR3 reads CAWSVGATSGGIRFF. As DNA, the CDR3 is TGTGCCTGGAGTGTAGGAGCCACTAGCGGGGGTATCAGGTTCTTC.

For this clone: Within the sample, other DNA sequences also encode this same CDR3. The CDR3 reads CASSLAGGSGQPQHF. The CDR3 region has the DNA TGCGCCAGCAGCTTGGCCGGGGGCTCGGGGCAGCCCCAGCATTTT. The chain couples TRBV5-1 to TRBJ1-5; a weak D match, TRBD1 (6 bases). Germline V gives CDR1 SGHRS, CDR2 YFSETQ. Trimming took 0 bases from V and 7 from J, leaving 14 bases between them. The CDR3 is made up of 15 amino acids.

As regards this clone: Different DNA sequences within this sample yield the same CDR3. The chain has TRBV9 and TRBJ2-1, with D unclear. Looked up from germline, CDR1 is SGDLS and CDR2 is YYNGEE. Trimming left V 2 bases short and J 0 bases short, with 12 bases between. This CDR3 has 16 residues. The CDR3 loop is CASSVGGPSSYNEQFF. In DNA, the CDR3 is TGTGCCAGCAGCGTGGGTGGCCCGAGCTCCTACAATGAGCAGTTCTTC.

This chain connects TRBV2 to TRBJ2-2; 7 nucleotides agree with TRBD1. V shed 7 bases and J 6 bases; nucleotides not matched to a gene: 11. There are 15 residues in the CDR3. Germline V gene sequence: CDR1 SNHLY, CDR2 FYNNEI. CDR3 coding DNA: TGTGCCAGCACCCGGACAGGCCCCCTCGCCGGGGAGCTGTTTTTT. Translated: CASTRTGPLAGELFF.

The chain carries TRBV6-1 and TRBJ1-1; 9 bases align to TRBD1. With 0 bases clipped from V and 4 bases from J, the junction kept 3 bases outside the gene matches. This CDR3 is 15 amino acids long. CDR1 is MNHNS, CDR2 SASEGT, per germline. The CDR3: CASSEATGGRTEAFF. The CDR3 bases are TGTGCCAGCAGTGAAGCAACAGGGGGCCGCACTGAAGCTTTCTTT.

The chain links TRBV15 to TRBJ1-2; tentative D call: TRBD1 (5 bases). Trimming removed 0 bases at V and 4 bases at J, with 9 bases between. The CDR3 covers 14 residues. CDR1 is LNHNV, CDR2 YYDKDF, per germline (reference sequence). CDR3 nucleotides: TGTGCCACCAGCAGAGAAGGGACGGGCTATGGCTACACCTTC. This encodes CATSREGTGYGYTF.

The CDR3 protein is CATRRQGAGGNQPQHF. CDR3 in DNA: TGTGCCACCAGAAGACAGGGGGCCGGTGGCAATCAGCCCCAGCATTTT. The V and J genes are TRBV15 and TRBJ1-5; 10 bases map to TRBD1. The CDR3 sequence is 16 residues long. Looked up from germline, CDR1 is LNHNV and CDR2 is YYDKDF (reference sequence). With V trimmed by 6 bases and J by 2 bases, 7 bases remained unmatched.

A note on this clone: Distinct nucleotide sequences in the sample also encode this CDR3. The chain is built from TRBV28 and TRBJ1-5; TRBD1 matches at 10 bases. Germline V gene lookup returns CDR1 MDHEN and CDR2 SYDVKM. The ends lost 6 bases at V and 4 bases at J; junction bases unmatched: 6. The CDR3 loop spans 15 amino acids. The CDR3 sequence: CASSYRDRGNQPQHF. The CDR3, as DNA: TGTGCCAGCAGCTACCGGGACAGGGGAAATCAGCCCCAGCATTTT.

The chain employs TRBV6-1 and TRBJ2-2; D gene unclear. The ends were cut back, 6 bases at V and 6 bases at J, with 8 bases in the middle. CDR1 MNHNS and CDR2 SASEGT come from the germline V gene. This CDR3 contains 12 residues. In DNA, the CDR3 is TGTGCCAGCAGGGCACGGGCCGGGGAGCTGTTTTTT. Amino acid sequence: CASRARAGELFF.

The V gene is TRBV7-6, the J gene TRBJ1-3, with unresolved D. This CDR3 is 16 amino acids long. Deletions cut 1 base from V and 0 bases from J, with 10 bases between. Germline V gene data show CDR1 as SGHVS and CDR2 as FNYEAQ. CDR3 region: CASSLEATHSGNTIYF. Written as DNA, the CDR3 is TGTGCCAGCAGCTTAGAGGCGACACACTCTGGAAACACCATATATTTT. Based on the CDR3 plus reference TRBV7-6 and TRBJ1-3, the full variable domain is GAGVSQSPRYKVTKRGQDVALRCDPISGHVSLYWYRQALGQGPEFLTYFNYEAQQDKSGLPNDRFSAERPEGSISTLTIQRTEQRDSAMYRCASSLEATHSGNTIYFGEGSWLTVV.

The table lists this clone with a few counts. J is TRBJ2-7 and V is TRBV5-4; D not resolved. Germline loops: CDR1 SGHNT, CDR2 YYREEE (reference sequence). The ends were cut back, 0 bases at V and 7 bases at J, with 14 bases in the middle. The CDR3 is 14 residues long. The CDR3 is CASSLEAHTGEQYF. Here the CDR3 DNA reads TGTGCCAGCAGCTTGGAGGCCCACACGGGTGAGCAGTACTTC. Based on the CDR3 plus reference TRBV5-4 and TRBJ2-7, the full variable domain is ETGVTQSPTHLIKTRGQQVTLRCSSQSGHNTVSWYQQALGQGPQFIFQYYREEENGRGNFPPRFSGLQFPNYSSELNVNALELDDSALYLCASSLEAHTGEQYFGPGTRLTVT.

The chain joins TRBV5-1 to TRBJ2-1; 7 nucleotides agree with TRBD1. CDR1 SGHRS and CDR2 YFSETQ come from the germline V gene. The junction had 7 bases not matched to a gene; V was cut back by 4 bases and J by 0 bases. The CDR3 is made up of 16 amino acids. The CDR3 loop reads CASSEGQPRSYNEQFF. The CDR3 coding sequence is TGCGCCAGCAGCGAGGGACAGCCACGCTCCTACAATGAGCAGTTCTTC. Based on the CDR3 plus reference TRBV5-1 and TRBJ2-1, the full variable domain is KAGVTQTPRYLIKTRGQQVTLSCSPISGHRSVSWYQQTPGQGLQFLFEYFSETQRNKGNFPGRFSGRQFSNSRSEMNVSTLELGDSALYLCASSEGQPRSYNEQFFGPGTRLTVL.